These 9 T cell receptor beta chains were all obtained from the same sample, sequenced in a study of blood T cell repertoires in COVID-19. Produced via immunoSEQ multiplex PCR; TCRdb's table is partial and in-frame only. The sample records 130,000 or so clones, about 83% being singletons. The sample comprised PBMCs or T cells enriched from blood (not recorded which). The receptor set was obtained from a woman aged 45-65 years with acute COVID-19.

V and J are TRBV4-2 and TRBJ2-7; 10 nucleotides match TRBD1. Germline CDR1 is LGHNA and CDR2 is YNFKEQ. This CDR3 has 15 residues. The J segment lost 7 bases and the V segment lost 1 base, leaving 7 bases of the junction unmatched. CDR3 sequence (DNA): TGTGCCAGCAGCCAAGCCGGGACAGGGGAATGGGAGCAGTACTTC. Residues: CASSQAGTGEWEQYF.

This clone came up a few times. The rearrangement joins TRBV5-1 to TRBJ2-2; possible D gene TRBD2, 5 bases. This CDR3 has 14 amino acids. Trimming removed 4 bases from V and 6 bases from J, with 13 bases in between. Germline V gene sequence: CDR1 SGHRS, CDR2 YFSETQ. CDR3 coding DNA: TGCGCCAGCAGCACTAAACTAGATTCCGGGGAGCTGTTTTTT. Encoded protein: CASSTKLDSGELFF.

V gene TRBV10-2 combines with J gene TRBJ1-5, with 9 bases matching TRBD1. V was pared by 1 base and J by 6 bases, with 4 bases of the junction left unmatched. In germline, CDR1 is WSHSY, CDR2 SAAADI. The CDR3 is 15 amino acids. CDR3 protein: CASSELGQGGQPQHF. In DNA form, the CDR3 reads TGCGCCAGCAGTGAGTTGGGACAGGGCGGTCAGCCCCAGCATTTT.

The J gene is TRBJ2-1, the V gene TRBV27; 14 bases match TRBD2. The CDR3 is 15 residues long. Germline lookup yields CDR1 MNHEY and CDR2 SMNVEV (reference sequence). The junction had 2 bases not matched to a gene; V was cut back by 3 bases and J by 7 bases. The CDR3 reads CASSFGTSGSNEQFF. The CDR3 DNA sequence: TGTGCCAGCAGTTTCGGGACTAGCGGGAGTAATGAGCAGTTCTTC.

The rearrangement uses TRBV5-1 and TRBJ1-6; D is uncertain. The germline V gene encodes CDR1 SGHRS and CDR2 YFSETQ. The CDR3 runs 17 residues. V was clipped by 4 bases and J by 0 bases, with 14 bases between them. The CDR3 is CASSAAAASSYNSPLHF. The DNA of the CDR3 is TGCGCCAGCAGCGCCGCCGCAGCGAGCTCCTATAATTCACCCCTCCACTTT.

The chain joins TRBV19 to TRBJ1-1; TRBD1 is a possible D gene (6 bases). The CDR3 length is 13 residues. The germline gives CDR1 LNHDA, CDR2 SQIVND (reference sequence). Deletions cut 7 bases from V and 0 bases from J, with 9 bases between. CDR3 residues: CASTGQLNTEAFF. CDR3 sequence (DNA): TGTGCCAGTACCGGACAGTTGAACACTGAAGCTTTCTTT. The full variable domain, in which reference TRBV19 and TRBJ1-1 provide the parts outside the CDR3, is DGGITQSPKYLFRKEGQNVTLSCEQNLNHDAMYWYRQDPGQGLRLIYYSQIVNDFQKGDIAEGYSVSREKKESFPLTVTSAQKNPTAFYLCASTGQLNTEAFFGQGTRLTVV.

This chain links TRBV7-2 with TRBJ2-7; no firm D call. The length of the CDR3 is 11 residues. The V end was cut by 8 bases, the J end by 0 bases, with 5 bases between. Germline V gene lookup returns CDR1 SGHTA and CDR2 FQGNSA. DNA for the CDR3: TGTGCCAGCGGCATCTCCTACGAGCAGTACTTC. This codes for CASGISYEQYF.

The chain carries TRBV18 and TRBJ2-1; no firm D call. CDR1 and CDR2 from the germline V gene are KGHSH and LQKENI. CDR3 length: 15 amino acids. Trimming took 6 bases from V and 0 from J, leaving 12 bases between them. DNA of the CDR3: TGTGCCAGCTCGGTGACTGAGAACTCCTACAATGAGCAGTTCTTC. This encodes CASSVTENSYNEQFF. The full variable domain, rest sourced from reference TRBV18 and TRBJ2-1, is NAGVMQNPRHLVRRRGQEARLRCSPMKGHSHVYWYRQLPEEGLKFMVYLQKENIIDESGMPKERFSAEFPKEGPSILRIQQVVRGDSAAYFCASSVTENSYNEQFFGPGTRLTVL.

The chain combines TRBV29-1 with TRBJ2-1, with TRBD2 identical over 9 bases. The CDR3 sequence is 14 residues long. Germline V gene lookup returns CDR1 SQVTM and CDR2 ANQGSEA. This chain's CDR3 is CTFSVVAGVNEQFF. Written as DNA, the CDR3 is TGCACCTTCAGCGTGGTAGCGGGGGTCAATGAGCAGTTCTTC.